The 7 T cell receptor beta chains given below trace back to one sample, sequenced in a study of cytomegalovirus exposure and HLA in healthy donors listed by TCRdb under 2017. The library was made by the immunoSEQ multiplex PCR assay. The multiplex PCR relied on a mix of 60 forward primers for TCR Vbeta segments and 13 reverse primers for TCR Jbeta segments. Held by TCRdb, this immuneACCESS table contains in-frame sequences only and omits some clones. Under half of the omission traces to an unresolved V gene where checked; the cause of the rest is unknown. Here the sample has about 130,000 clones; around three quarters occur a single time. The ten largest clones represent about 3.1% of the sample. The material sequenced was PBMCs. Receptor source: a man aged 40-49 years in good health and CMV-seronegative.

This sequence joins TRBV10-3 and TRBJ2-5; D is perhaps TRBD1 (7 bases). CDR3 length equals 14 residues. The V gene's germline CDR1 is ENHRY and CDR2 SYGVKD. V was cut by 4 bases and J by 5 bases, with 14 bases left in between. The CDR3 region is CAISGQGLDETQYF. As DNA, the CDR3 is TGTGCCATCAGTGGACAGGGACTCGACGAGACCCAGTACTTC.

The rearrangement uses TRBV4-2 and TRBJ1-5; D is unresolved. Per germline, CDR1 LGHNA and CDR2 YNFKEQ. Trimming removed 4 bases at V and 3 bases at J, with 10 bases between. CDR3 size: 14 residues. This CDR3 is CASSPGEHNQPQHF. As DNA, the CDR3 is TGTGCCAGCAGCCCCGGGGAACACAATCAGCCCCAGCATTTT.

V is TRBV6-5 and J is TRBJ1-2; the match to TRBD1 covers 9 bases. This CDR3 is 15 amino acids long. V lost 8 bases, J lost 8 bases, and 15 bases stayed unmatched. Germline lookup yields CDR1 MNHEY and CDR2 SVGAGI. The CDR3, as DNA: TGTGCCAGCTCCAAAACAGGGGGCGCTTCTAGAGGCTACACCTTC. Encoded protein: CASSKTGGASRGYTF.

The chain recombines TRBV7-9 with TRBJ1-5; 8 bases map to TRBD1. Trimming at V came to 4 bases and at J to 0 bases, leaving 5 bases not matched to a gene. The CDR3 is made up of 16 amino acids. CDR1 SEHNR and CDR2 FQNEAQ come from the germline V gene (reference sequence). Written as DNA, the CDR3 is TGTGCCAGCAGCTCGGACAGGGTCTATAGCAATCAGCCCCAGCATTTT. Translated: CASSSDRVYSNQPQHF.

This clone has only one observation. The chain joins TRBV28 to TRBJ1-2; the match to TRBD1 covers 7 bases. Germline CDR1 and CDR2: MDHEN and SYDVKM. After removal of 6 bases from V and 8 bases from J, the junction contained 12 bases not matched to a gene. This CDR3 comprises 14 residues. CDR3 region: CASRVSDREPGYTF. The DNA for the CDR3 is TGTGCCAGCAGGGTTTCCGACAGGGAACCGGGCTACACCTTC.

The J gene is TRBJ1-1, the V gene TRBV29-1; TRBD1 matches at 8 bases. With V trimmed by 6 bases and J by 5 bases, 8 bases remained unmatched. The germline gives CDR1 SQVTM, CDR2 ANQGSEA. This CDR3 region has 13 residues. The CDR3 DNA sequence: TGCAGCGTCGCAGGGGGCGGCGGGACTGAAGCTTTCTTT. Amino acids: CSVAGGGGTEAFF. Filled out from reference TRBV29-1 and TRBJ1-1, the complete variable domain reads SAVISQKPSRDICQRGTSLTIQCQVDSQVTMMFWYRQQPGQSLTLIATANQGSEATYESGFVIDKFPISRPNLTFSTLTVSNMSPEDSSIYLCSVAGGGGTEAFFGQGTRLTVV.

The genes are TRBV20-1 and TRBJ1-1; D gene ambiguous. Germline V gene sequence: CDR1 DFQATT, CDR2 SNEGSKA (reference sequence). V gave up 6 bases and J gave up 6 bases, with 8 bases separating them. This CDR3 spans 10 amino acids. CDR3 loop: CSAEAAEAFF. In DNA, the CDR3 is TGCAGTGCCGAGGCCGCTGAAGCTTTCTTT.